This TCR beta chain was sequenced in a study of cytomegalovirus exposure and HLA in healthy donors. Germline assignment: CDR1 SQVTM and CDR2 ANQGSEA. The CDR3 consists of 11 residues. The V and J ends lost 5 bases and 5 bases respectively, with 4 bases between them. General study results and limits: Differences between HLA loci emerged in a later analysis of TCR association rates, with DRB1 most and HLA-C fewest. TCR sequences were mostly rare, though some public TCRs occurred in many donors. In an earlier analysis, productive rearrangement rates for most beta V segments clustered near 87% or 30%.

Both 60 Vbeta primers and 13 Jbeta primers went into the PCR. Per the original data handling: Later work found roughly 80 million unique TCR beta chains, with roughly 11 million shared. TCRdb's table, derived via immunoSEQ multiplex PCR, lists solely in-frame clones and lacks some. V and J calls and clone size follow that table, whereas D and trimming were derived from the DNA. The ten most abundant clones cover 12% of a sample with tens of thousands of clones. As to this clone: Its antigen remains unknown.

This chain links TRBV29-1 with TRBJ2-6; D is unresolved. This TCR derives from a woman younger than 45 in good health and CMV-seropositive. Sample: PBMCs. CDR3: CSVLRANVLTF. The CDR3, as DNA: TGCAGCGTTCTCCGGGCCAACGTCCTGACTTTC.